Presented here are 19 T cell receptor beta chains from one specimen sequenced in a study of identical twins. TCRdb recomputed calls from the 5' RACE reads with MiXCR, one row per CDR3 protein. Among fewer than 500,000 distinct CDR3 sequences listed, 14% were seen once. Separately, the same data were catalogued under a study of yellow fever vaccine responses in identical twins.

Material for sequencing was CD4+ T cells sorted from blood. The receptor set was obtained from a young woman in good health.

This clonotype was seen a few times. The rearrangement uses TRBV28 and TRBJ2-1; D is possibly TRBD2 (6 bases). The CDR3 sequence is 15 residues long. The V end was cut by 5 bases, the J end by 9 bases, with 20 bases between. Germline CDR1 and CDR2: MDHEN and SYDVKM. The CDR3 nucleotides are TGTGCCAGCAGTCGCACTTTGGAGGGCCGTGGTGAGCAGTTCTTC. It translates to CASSRTLEGRGEQFF.

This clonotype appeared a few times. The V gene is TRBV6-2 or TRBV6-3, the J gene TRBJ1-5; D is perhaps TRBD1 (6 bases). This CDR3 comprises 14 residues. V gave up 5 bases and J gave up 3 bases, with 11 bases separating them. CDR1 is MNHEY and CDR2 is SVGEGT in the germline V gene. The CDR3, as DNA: TGTGCCAGCAGTCTGGACAGATTCAATCAGCCCCAGCATTTT. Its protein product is CASSLDRFNQPQHF.

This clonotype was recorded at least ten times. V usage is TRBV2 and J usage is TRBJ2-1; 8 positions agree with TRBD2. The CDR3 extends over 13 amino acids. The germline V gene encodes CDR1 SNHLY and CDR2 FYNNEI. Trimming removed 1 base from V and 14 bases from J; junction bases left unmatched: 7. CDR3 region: CASSEGARTSKFF. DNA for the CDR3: TGTGCCAGCAGTGAAGGGGCTCGGACTAGCAAGTTCTTC.

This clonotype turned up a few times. The CDR3 nucleotides are TGTGCCAGCACCGGACAGGGTCTAGCCGGGGAGCTGTTTTTT. Its protein is CASTGQGLAGELFF. J is TRBJ2-2 and V is TRBV11-3, with TRBD1 identical over 8 bases. V shed 7 bases, J shed 6 bases, and the junction held 7 bases outside the gene matches. The CDR3 covers 14 residues. Per the germline V gene, CDR1 is SGHNT and CDR2 is YENEEA.

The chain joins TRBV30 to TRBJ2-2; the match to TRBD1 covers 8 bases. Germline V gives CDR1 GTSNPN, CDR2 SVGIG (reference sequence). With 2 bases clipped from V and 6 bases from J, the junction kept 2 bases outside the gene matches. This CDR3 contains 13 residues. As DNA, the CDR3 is TGTGCCTGGAGTCTACAGGGGGCCGGGGAGCTGTTTTTT. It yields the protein CAWSLQGAGELFF.

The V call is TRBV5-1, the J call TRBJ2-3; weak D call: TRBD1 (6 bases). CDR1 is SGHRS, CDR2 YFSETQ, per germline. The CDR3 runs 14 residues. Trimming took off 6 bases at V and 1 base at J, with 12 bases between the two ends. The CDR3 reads CASKWDTRTDTQYF. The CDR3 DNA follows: TGCGCCAGCAAATGGGACACTCGCACAGATACGCAGTATTTT.

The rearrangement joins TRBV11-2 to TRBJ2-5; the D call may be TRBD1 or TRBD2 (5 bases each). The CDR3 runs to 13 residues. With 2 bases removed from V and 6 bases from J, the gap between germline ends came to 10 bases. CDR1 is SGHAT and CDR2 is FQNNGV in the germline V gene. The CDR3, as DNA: TGTGCCAGCAGCTTAATCAGGGAGCAGACCCAGTACTTC. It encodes CASSLIREQTQYF.

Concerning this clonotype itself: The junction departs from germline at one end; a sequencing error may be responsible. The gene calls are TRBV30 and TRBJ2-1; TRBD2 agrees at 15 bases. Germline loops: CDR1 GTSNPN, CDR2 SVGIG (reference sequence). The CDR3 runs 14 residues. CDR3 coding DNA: TGTGCCTGGAGTGTACCGGGACTAGCGGGAGGTTACCTCTTC. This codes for CAWSVPGLAGGYLF. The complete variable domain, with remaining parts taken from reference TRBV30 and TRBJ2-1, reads SQTIHQWPATLVQPVGSPLSLECTVEGTSNPNLYWYRQAAGRGLQLLFYSVGIGQISSEVPQNLSASRPQDRQFILSSKKLLLSDSGFYLCAWSVPGLAGGYLFGPGTRLTVL.

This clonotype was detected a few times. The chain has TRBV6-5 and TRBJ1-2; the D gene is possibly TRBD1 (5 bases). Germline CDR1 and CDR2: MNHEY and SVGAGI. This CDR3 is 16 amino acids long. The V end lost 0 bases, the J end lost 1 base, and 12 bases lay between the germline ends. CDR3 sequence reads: CASSYSAGRGNYGYTF. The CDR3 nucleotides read TGTGCCAGCAGTTACTCGGCGGGAAGGGGTAACTATGGCTACACCTTC.

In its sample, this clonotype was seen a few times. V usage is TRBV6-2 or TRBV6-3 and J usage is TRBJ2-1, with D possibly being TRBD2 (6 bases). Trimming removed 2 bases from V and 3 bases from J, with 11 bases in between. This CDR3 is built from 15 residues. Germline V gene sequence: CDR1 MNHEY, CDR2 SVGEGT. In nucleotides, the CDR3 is TGTGCCAGCAGTTACGGGGGGACGATCTACAATGAGCAGTTCTTC. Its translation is CASSYGGTIYNEQFF.

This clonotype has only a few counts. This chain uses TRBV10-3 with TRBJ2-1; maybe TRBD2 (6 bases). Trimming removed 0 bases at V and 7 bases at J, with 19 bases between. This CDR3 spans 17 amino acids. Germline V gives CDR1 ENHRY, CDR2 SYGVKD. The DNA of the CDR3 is TGTGCCATCAGTGAGTCCGCCCTGATGGGCGGGGATAATGAGCAGTTCTTC. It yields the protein CAISESALMGGDNEQFF.

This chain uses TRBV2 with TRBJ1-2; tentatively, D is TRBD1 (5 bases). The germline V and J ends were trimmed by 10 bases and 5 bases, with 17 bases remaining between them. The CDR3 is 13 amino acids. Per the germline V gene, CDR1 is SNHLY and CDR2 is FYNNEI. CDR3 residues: CATQGSPTYGYTF. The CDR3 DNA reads TGTGCCACCCAGGGTTCCCCCACTTATGGCTACACCTTC.

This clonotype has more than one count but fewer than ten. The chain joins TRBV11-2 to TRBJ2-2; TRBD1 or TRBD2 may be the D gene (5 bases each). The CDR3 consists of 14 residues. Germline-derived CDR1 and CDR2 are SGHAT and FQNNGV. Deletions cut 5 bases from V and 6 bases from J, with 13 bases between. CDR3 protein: CASSPRGDAGELFF. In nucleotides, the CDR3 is TGTGCCAGCAGCCCGAGGGGTGACGCCGGGGAGCTGTTTTTT.

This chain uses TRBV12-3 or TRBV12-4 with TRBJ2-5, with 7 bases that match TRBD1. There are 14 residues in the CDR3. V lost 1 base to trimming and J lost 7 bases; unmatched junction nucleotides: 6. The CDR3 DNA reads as TGTGCCAGCAGTTTAGGGGGACAGAAGGGGACCCAGTACTTC. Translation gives CASSLGGQKGTQYF.

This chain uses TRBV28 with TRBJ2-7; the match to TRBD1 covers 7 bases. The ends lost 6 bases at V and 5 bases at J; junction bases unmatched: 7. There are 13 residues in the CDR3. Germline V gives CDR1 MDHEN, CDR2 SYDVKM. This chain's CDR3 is CASRHRGSHEQYF. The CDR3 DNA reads TGTGCCAGCAGACACAGGGGTTCCCACGAGCAGTACTTC.

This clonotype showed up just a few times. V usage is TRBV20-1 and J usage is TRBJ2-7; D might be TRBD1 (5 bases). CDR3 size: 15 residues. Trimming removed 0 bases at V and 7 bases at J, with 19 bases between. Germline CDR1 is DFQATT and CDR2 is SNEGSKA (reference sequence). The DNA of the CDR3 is TGCAGTGCTAGAGATCCCACCTCGTCCGGACAAGAGCAGTACTTC. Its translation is CSARDPTSSGQEQYF.

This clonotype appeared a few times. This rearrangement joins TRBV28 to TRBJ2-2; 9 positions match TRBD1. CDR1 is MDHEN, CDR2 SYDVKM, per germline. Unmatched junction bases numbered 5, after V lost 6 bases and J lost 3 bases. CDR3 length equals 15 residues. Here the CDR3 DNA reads TGTGCCAGCAGACATGACAGGGGGGACACCGGGGAGCTGTTTTTT. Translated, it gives CASRHDRGDTGELFF.

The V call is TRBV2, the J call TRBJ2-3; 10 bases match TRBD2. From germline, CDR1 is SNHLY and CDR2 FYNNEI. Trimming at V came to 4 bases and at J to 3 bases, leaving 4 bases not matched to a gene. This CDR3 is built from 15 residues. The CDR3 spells CASSGLGLATDTQYF. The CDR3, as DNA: TGTGCCAGCAGTGGACTGGGACTAGCGACAGATACGCAGTATTTT.

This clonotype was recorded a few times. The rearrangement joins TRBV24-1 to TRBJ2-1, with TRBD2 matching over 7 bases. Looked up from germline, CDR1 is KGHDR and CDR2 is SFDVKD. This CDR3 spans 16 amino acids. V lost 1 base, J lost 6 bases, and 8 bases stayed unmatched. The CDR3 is CATSDFLGGKGNEQFF. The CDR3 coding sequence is TGTGCCACCAGTGATTTCTTGGGGGGGAAGGGCAATGAGCAGTTCTTC.